This T cell receptor beta chain was identified in a study of blood T cell repertoires in COVID-19. Looking at the study overall: The samples span acute and convalescent COVID-19 from the United States, Italy and Spain. In each case, the material was cDNA or gDNA derived from T cells, B-cell-depleted T cells, or PBMCs.

CDR3 length: 13 amino acids. Trimming cost V 1 base and J 9 bases; bases outside gene matches: 4. Germline V gene sequence: CDR1 MGHDK, CDR2 SYGVNS. Under the authors' procedure: Amplification of reference gene primers was used by the study to estimate nucleated cell counts. Sequenced by immunoSEQ multiplex PCR; TCRdb stores in-frame clones only, minus some. The V and J calls and the clone size are those of that table, but D and trimming were determined from the DNA. The sample consists of around 300,000 clones, over 75% of them appearing once. The chain has TRBV25-1 and TRBJ2-5, with 8 bases aligning to TRBD1. The sequence was collected from a man aged 18-30 years with active or convalescent COVID-19. The sample consisted of peripheral blood. CDR3 sequence: CASSESDRGPQYF. CDR3 coding DNA: TGTGCCAGCAGTGAATCAGACAGGGGTCCCCAGTACTTC.